This TCR beta chain was sequenced for a study of cytomegalovirus exposure and HLA in healthy donors. Overall study: An earlier analysis identified some 110 million unique TCR beta sequences in about 190 million T cells. Findings and caveats of the study: Most TCR sequences showed up rarely, but some public TCRs showed up in many donors. Some highly shared sequence variants likely arose as a pipeline artifact. Associated with cytomegalovirus, according to the listing, were some 180 TCR beta chains.

Of note for this clone: Antigen: not known.

The length of the CDR3 is 16 residues. Trimming cost V 0 bases and J 11 bases, with 19 bases left between them. Germline V gives CDR1 SGHNT, CDR2 YENEEA. Amplification used 60 Vbeta primers and 13 Jbeta primers. Assay used: immunoSEQ multiplex PCR; TCRdb lists only in-frame clones, some missing. The table lists about 170,000 clones, about 85% of them singletons. J is TRBJ1-4 and V is TRBV11-3; D not certain. This receptor was obtained from a man aged 18-30 years in good health and CMV-seropositive. Source material: PBMCs. This CDR3 is CASSLDRLSSPEKLFF. As DNA, the CDR3 is TGTGCCAGCAGCTTAGATCGGTTATCTTCGCCGGAGAAACTGTTTTTT.